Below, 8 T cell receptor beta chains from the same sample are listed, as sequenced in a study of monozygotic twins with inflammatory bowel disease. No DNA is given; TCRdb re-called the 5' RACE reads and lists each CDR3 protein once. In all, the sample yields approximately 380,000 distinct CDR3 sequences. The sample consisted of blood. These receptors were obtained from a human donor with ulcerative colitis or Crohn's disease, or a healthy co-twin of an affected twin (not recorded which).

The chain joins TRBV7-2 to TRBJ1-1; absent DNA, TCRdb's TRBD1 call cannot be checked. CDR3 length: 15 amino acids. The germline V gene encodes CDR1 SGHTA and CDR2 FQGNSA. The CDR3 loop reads CASSPRSGGGTEAFF.

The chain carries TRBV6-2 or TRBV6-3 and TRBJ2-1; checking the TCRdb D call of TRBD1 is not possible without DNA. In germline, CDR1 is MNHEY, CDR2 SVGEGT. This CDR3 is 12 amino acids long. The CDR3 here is CASSGLGTTQFF.

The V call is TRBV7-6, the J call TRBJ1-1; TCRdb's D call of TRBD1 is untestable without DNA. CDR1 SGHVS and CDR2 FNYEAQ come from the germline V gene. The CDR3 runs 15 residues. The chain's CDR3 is CASSLRGGYDTEAFF.

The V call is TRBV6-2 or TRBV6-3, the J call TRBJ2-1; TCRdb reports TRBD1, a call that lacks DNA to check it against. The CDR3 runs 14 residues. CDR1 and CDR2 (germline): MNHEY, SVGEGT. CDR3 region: CASLRGGSYNEQFF.

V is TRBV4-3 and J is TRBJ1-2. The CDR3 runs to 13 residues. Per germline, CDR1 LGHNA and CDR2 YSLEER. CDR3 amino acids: CASSQDHGGGYTF.

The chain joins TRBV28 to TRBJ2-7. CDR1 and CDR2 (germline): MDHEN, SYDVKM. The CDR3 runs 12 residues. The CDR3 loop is CASRYTAYEQYF. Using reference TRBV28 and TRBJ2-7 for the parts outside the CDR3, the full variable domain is DVKVTQSSRYLVKRTGEKVFLECVQDMDHENMFWYRQDPGLGLRLIYFSYDVKMKEKGDIPEGYSVSREKKERFSLILESASTNQTSMYLCASRYTAYEQYFGPGTRLTVT.

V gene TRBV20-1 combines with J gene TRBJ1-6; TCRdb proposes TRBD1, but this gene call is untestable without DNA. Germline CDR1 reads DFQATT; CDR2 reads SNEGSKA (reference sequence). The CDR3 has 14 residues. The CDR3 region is CSARDIEGFSPLHF.

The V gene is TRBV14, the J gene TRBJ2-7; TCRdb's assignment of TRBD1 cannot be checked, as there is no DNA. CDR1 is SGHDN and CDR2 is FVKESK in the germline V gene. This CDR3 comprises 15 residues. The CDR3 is CASSRSGGISYEQYF.